This record covers a single TCR beta chain. What it binds is not known. The entry originates in a study of siplizumab effects on memory and regulatory T cells. Sequenced by immunoSEQ multiplex PCR; TCRdb stores in-frame clones only, minus some. The sample has around 68,000 clones; 80% to 90% are singletons. Notes on the study in general: Naive T cells looked more diverse than memory cells and looked like major alloresponse contributors. Most alloreactive clones went unmapped to unstimulated subsets; only a minor fraction mapped.

This clonotype originated in a human donor in good health. The sample was Tregs sorted from blood.

The DNA of the CDR3 is TGCGCCAGCAGCTTGTCCATTTGGGACACTGAAGCTTTCTTT. It codes for CASSLSIWDTEAFF. The V and J genes are TRBV5-1 and TRBJ1-1; D is unresolved. Between the trimmed V and J ends, which lost 1 base and 3 bases, there was a span of 10 bases. Germline V gene lookup returns CDR1 SGHRS and CDR2 YFSETQ. The CDR3 has 14 residues.